This T cell receptor (beta chain) was found in a study of T cell responses to AZD1222 COVID-19 vaccine. Broader study findings: Vaccination with two AZD1222 doses was followed by a rise in Spike-specific TCR breadth and depth. Seropositive AZD1222 recipients at baseline numbered only five or six.

Generated by immunoSEQ multiplex PCR, the TCRdb table keeps only in-frame clones and is missing some. Of about 150,000 clones listed, approximately 90% were seen once; the top ten hold less than 1.5%. In germline, CDR1 is MGHRA, CDR2 YSYEKL. The CDR3 covers 14 residues. Trimming cost V 0 bases and J 3 bases, with 8 bases left between them. This clone was detected only once. Its antigen is as yet unknown. The sequences come from peripheral blood, collected 28 days after the second AZD1222 dose. This sequence originates from an adult who received the AZD1222 COVID-19 vaccine. This chain joins TRBV4-1 and TRBJ1-1; D is unclear. CDR3 DNA sequence: TGCGCCAGCAGCCAAGATCCGGGGTACACTGAAGCTTTCTTT. This encodes CASSQDPGYTEAFF.